The 23 T cell receptor beta chains below all came from one sample that was sequenced in a study of T cell responses to AZD1222 COVID-19 vaccine. Clones were read by immunoSEQ multiplex PCR, and TCRdb kept only the in-frame ones, dropping some. Of under 150,000 clones in the sample, around nine tenths were seen once. The specimen comprised peripheral blood, sampled on day 0 of AZD1222 vaccination. All receptors come from an adult in good health.

This chain links TRBV7-8 with TRBJ2-4; D gene unclear. This CDR3 has 16 amino acids. CDR1 is SGHVS and CDR2 is FQNEAQ in the germline V gene. Between the trimmed V and J ends, which lost 1 base and 2 bases, there was a span of 12 bases. The CDR3 is CASSLGPGRSKNIQYF. The DNA for the CDR3 is TGTGCCAGCAGCTTAGGCCCAGGCCGATCCAAAAACATTCAGTACTTC.

The J gene is TRBJ1-6, the V gene TRBV2; D is ambiguous. CDR1 is SNHLY and CDR2 is FYNNEI in the germline V gene. The V and J ends lost 6 bases and 3 bases respectively, with 15 bases between them. This CDR3 has 16 amino acids. CDR3 bases: TGTGCCAGCAGGGTGGTTGTGGCAGTCTATAATTCACCCCTCCACTTT. Protein sequence: CASRVVVAVYNSPLHF.

The chain couples TRBV5-4 to TRBJ2-7; D uncertain. V lost 0 bases and J lost 2, with 12 bases in between. Per the germline V gene, CDR1 is SGHNT and CDR2 is YYREEE (reference sequence). The CDR3 has 15 amino acids. The CDR3 region is CASSLEDGSTYEQYF. The CDR3 bases are TGTGCCAGCAGCTTGGAGGACGGCTCAACCTACGAGCAGTACTTC.

This chain links TRBV7-6 with TRBJ2-3; 8 bases match TRBD2. V lost 6 bases, J lost 2 bases, and 10 bases stayed unmatched. Germline V gene data show CDR1 as SGHVS and CDR2 as FNYEAQ. The CDR3 is 16 residues long. The chain's CDR3 is CASSKRGLVNTDTQYF. As DNA, the CDR3 is TGTGCCAGCAGTAAGCGGGGGTTGGTTAACACAGATACGCAGTATTTT. Looking up the rest from reference TRBV7-6 and TRBJ2-3 gives the full variable domain: GAGVSQSPRYKVTKRGQDVALRCDPISGHVSLYWYRQALGQGPEFLTYFNYEAQQDKSGLPNDRFSAERPEGSISTLTIQRTEQRDSAMYRCASSKRGLVNTDTQYFGPGTRLTVL.

This chain connects TRBV29-1 to TRBJ2-2, with 12 bases aligning to TRBD1. This CDR3 has 15 amino acids. Germline V gene sequence: CDR1 SQVTM, CDR2 ANQGSEA. V lost 6 bases and J lost 4; bases outside the gene matches: 6. CDR3 bases: TGCAGCGTGGGACAGGGGGCGCTGGGCACCGGGGAGCTGTTTTTT. Its translation is CSVGQGALGTGELFF.

The rearrangement joins TRBV19 to TRBJ2-7, with a weak D call TRBD1 (5 bases). Trimming removed 11 bases at V and 0 bases at J, with 11 bases between. The CDR3 totals 12 residues. CDR1 and CDR2 from the germline V gene are LNHDA and SQIVND (reference sequence). CDR3 residues: CASTASSYEQYF. DNA for the CDR3: TGTGCCTCGACAGCAAGCTCCTACGAGCAGTACTTC.

The chain uses TRBV24-1 and TRBJ1-2, with 12 bases aligning to TRBD1. The V gene end was trimmed by 4 bases and the J gene end by 4 bases; junction bases not matched to a gene: 6. The CDR3 has 16 residues. From germline, CDR1 is KGHDR and CDR2 SFDVKD. CDR3 coding DNA: TGTGCCACCAGTGAAGGCGGGACAGGGGGCACCTATGGCTACACCTTC. It specifies CATSEGGTGGTYGYTF.

V and J are TRBV19 and TRBJ1-2, with TRBD1 matching over 7 bases. The length of the CDR3 is 14 residues. CDR1 is LNHDA, CDR2 SQIVND, per germline (reference sequence). Trimming took 5 bases from V and 8 from J; bases not matched to a gene: 11. CDR3 bases: TGTGCCAGTAGTCCACAGACAGGGTCCGGGGGCTACACCTTC. Translating it yields CASSPQTGSGGYTF.

The rearrangement links TRBV5-1 to TRBJ1-2; 7 bases are shared with TRBD1. Trimming cost V 4 bases and J 13 bases; bases outside gene matches: 10. The CDR3 sequence is 12 residues long. Per the germline V gene, CDR1 is SGHRS and CDR2 is YFSETQ. The CDR3 protein is CASSREGGTATF. CDR3 nucleotide sequence: TGCGCCAGCAGCAGAGAAGGGGGGACAGCCACCTTC.

This clone was detected once. V usage is TRBV6-4 and J usage is TRBJ2-1, with TRBD1 identical over 9 bases. With 6 bases clipped from V and 6 bases from J, the junction kept 9 bases outside the gene matches. The germline gives CDR1 MRHNA, CDR2 SNTAGT. The CDR3 runs to 15 residues. The CDR3 protein is CASSSTGGLFNEQFF. CDR3 bases: TGTGCCAGCAGCTCGACAGGGGGTCTATTCAATGAGCAGTTCTTC.

The chain is built from TRBV2 and TRBJ1-5; D is ambiguous. This CDR3 is 16 amino acids long. Trimming removed 1 base from V and 1 base from J, with 11 bases in between. The germline V gene has CDR1 SNHLY and CDR2 FYNNEI. As DNA, the CDR3 is TGTGCCAGCAGTGAAGATCCGGGTTCCAGCAATCAGCCCCAGCATTTT. Translating it yields CASSEDPGSSNQPQHF.

The CDR3 DNA sequence: TGTGCCAGCAGTCCCCGATGGGGACCCTACGAGCAGTACTTC. The encoded protein is CASSPRWGPYEQYF. J is TRBJ2-7 and V is TRBV27, with D perhaps assigned TRBD1 or TRBD2 (5 bases each). Germline CDR1 MNHEY, CDR2 SMNVEV (reference sequence). The length of the CDR3 is 14 residues. V lost 5 bases to trimming and J lost 2 bases, with 13 bases between them.

Here the CDR3 DNA reads TGTGCCAGCAGCCAAGAGGGTAGAAGGATGAACACTGAAGCTTTCTTT. It yields the protein CASSQEGRRMNTEAFF. The genes are TRBV3-1 (or the pseudogene TRBV3-2) and TRBJ1-1; D not resolved. Germline values: CDR1 LGHDT, CDR2 YNNKEL (reference sequence). Between the trimmed V and J ends, which lost 0 bases and 0 bases, there was a span of 11 bases. This CDR3 is built from 16 residues.

This sequence joins TRBV29-1 and TRBJ1-2, with D unresolved. The ends were cut back, 3 bases at V and 4 bases at J, with 18 bases in the middle. In germline, CDR1 is SQVTM, CDR2 ANQGSEA. CDR3 length: 15 residues. CDR3 sequence: CSVDPSLHTSYGYTF. The CDR3 nucleotides are TGCAGCGTTGATCCATCCCTACACACTTCCTATGGCTACACCTTC.

The V gene is TRBV5-4, the J gene TRBJ2-1; D may match TRBD1 or TRBD2 (5 bases each). The V end lost 4 bases, the J end lost 4 bases, and 9 bases lay between the germline ends. From germline, CDR1 is SGHNT and CDR2 YYREEE (reference sequence). The CDR3 spans 13 residues. The CDR3 DNA reads as TGTGCCAGCAGCGGGACCACTTACAATGAGCAGTTCTTC. Protein product: CASSGTTYNEQFF.

This sequence joins TRBV19 and TRBJ1-1, with 7 bases identical to TRBD1. Germline trimming cut 9 bases from V and 0 bases from J; bases unmatched to any gene: 16. This CDR3 is built from 17 residues. Germline-derived CDR1 and CDR2 are LNHDA and SQIVND (reference sequence). The CDR3, as DNA: TGTGCCAGCGCCGGGACAGTACGAGTCTTAATGAACACTGAAGCTTTCTTT. It specifies CASAGTVRVLMNTEAFF.

The gene calls are TRBV3-1 (or the pseudogene TRBV3-2) and TRBJ1-2; D is undetermined. Deletions cut 3 bases from V and 8 bases from J, with 10 bases between. The germline gives CDR1 LGHDT, CDR2 YNNKEL (reference sequence). The CDR3 length is 12 residues. The CDR3 DNA follows: TGTGCCAGCAGCCACGGTGAGGGAGGCTACACCTTC. This codes for CASSHGEGGYTF.

This chain connects TRBV6-5 to TRBJ1-5; 9 bases are a match to TRBD1. The CDR3 covers 15 residues. Germline values: CDR1 MNHEY, CDR2 SVGAGI. After removal of 6 bases from V and 5 bases from J, the junction contained 8 bases not matched to a gene. The CDR3 here is CASSPGQGPYQPQHF. Written as DNA, the CDR3 is TGTGCCAGCAGCCCGGGACAGGGCCCTTATCAGCCCCAGCATTTT.

J is TRBJ1-2 and V is TRBV19; maybe TRBD1 (5 bases). Germline V lookup: CDR1 LNHDA, CDR2 SQIVND (reference sequence). The CDR3 sequence is 13 residues long. V was shortened by 3 bases and J by 5 bases, with 10 bases between the two germline ends. CDR3 sequence (DNA): TGTGCCAGTAGTATTGGGCGGGGGTATGGCTACACCTTC. It codes for CASSIGRGYGYTF.

The chain couples TRBV28 to TRBJ1-6; D remains unclear. Trimming shortened V by 5 bases and J by 9 bases, and 14 bases separated the two germline ends. The CDR3 loop spans 14 amino acids. CDR1 and CDR2 (germline): MDHEN, SYDVKM. The CDR3: CASSIPRLGSPLHF. The CDR3 nucleotides read TGTGCCAGCAGTATCCCTCGTCTGGGTTCACCCCTCCACTTT.

In this sample, this clone turned up a few times. This chain joins TRBV9 and TRBJ2-7; 10 nucleotides match TRBD1. V gave up 6 bases and J gave up 5 bases; unmatched junction bases: 11. The length of the CDR3 is 15 residues. Germline CDR1 and CDR2: SGDLS and YYNGEE. In nucleotides, the CDR3 is TGTGCCAGCACCTCGACAGGGGGCCCCCTGAACGAGCAGTACTTC. Protein product: CASTSTGGPLNEQYF. Full variable domain (rest looked up from reference TRBV9 and TRBJ2-7): DSGVTQTPKHLITATGQRVTLRCSPRSGDLSVYWYQQSLDQGLQFLIQYYNGEERAKGNILERFSAQQFPDLHSELNLSSLELGDSALYFCASTSTGGPLNEQYFGPGTRLTVT.

V and J are TRBV11-3 and TRBJ1-5; 9 bases line up with TRBD1. The CDR3 covers 15 residues. Germline assignment: CDR1 SGHNT and CDR2 YENEEA. V was clipped by 5 bases and J by 7 bases; unmatched bases: 9. The CDR3 DNA reads as TGTGCCAGCAGCCTAAGACAGGGGGTTGAACAGCCCCAGCATTTT. Its translation is CASSLRQGVEQPQHF.

This rearrangement joins TRBV6-2 or TRBV6-3 to TRBJ2-3; D is uncertain. The CDR3 is 13 amino acids. Trimming took off 4 bases at V and 2 bases at J, with 7 bases between the two ends. Looked up from germline, CDR1 is MNHEY and CDR2 is SVGEGT. This CDR3 reads CASSLANTDTQYF. In DNA, the CDR3 is TGTGCCAGCAGTTTGGCCAACACAGATACGCAGTATTTT.